Listed here are 14 T cell receptor beta chains from one sample, sequenced in a study of cytomegalovirus exposure and HLA in healthy donors. Primers: 60 Vbeta forward and 13 Jbeta reverse. Generated by immunoSEQ multiplex PCR, the TCRdb table keeps only in-frame clones and is missing some. The sample's table shows 200,000 to 250,000 clones. Sequenced sample: PBMCs. The receptors originated from a girl aged 2 to 10 in good health and CMV-seropositive.

This chain uses TRBV5-1 with TRBJ2-5; 9 bases are shared with TRBD1. The CDR3 contains 14 residues. V was pared by 3 bases and J by 5 bases, with 5 bases of the junction left unmatched. The germline V gene has CDR1 SGHRS and CDR2 YFSETQ. In DNA form, the CDR3 reads TGCGCCAGCAGCTCGGACAGGGGTATGGAGACCCAGTACTTC. Protein product: CASSSDRGMETQYF. Based on the CDR3 plus reference TRBV5-1 and TRBJ2-5, the full variable domain is KAGVTQTPRYLIKTRGQQVTLSCSPISGHRSVSWYQQTPGQGLQFLFEYFSETQRNKGNFPGRFSGRQFSNSRSEMNVSTLELGDSALYLCASSSDRGMETQYFGPGTRLLVL.

The chain joins TRBV9 to TRBJ2-2; D is uncertain. Between the trimmed V and J ends, which lost 4 bases and 7 bases, there was a span of 11 bases. Germline CDR1 and CDR2: SGDLS and YYNGEE. CDR3 length: 13 amino acids. As DNA, the CDR3 is TGTGCCAGCAGCCCTGACACGTTCGGGGAGCTGTTTTTT. It specifies CASSPDTFGELFF.

This chain connects TRBV11-2 to TRBJ2-1, with 7 bases aligning to TRBD2. From germline, CDR1 is SGHAT and CDR2 FQNNGV. The CDR3 contains 17 residues. V shed 7 bases and J 4 bases; nucleotides not matched to a gene: 16. CDR3 region: CASNYPGGLGGYNEQFF. For the CDR3, the DNA is TGTGCCAGCAATTACCCTGGGGGTCTGGGAGGGTACAATGAGCAGTTCTTC. Supplemented by reference TRBV11-2 and TRBJ2-1, the full variable domain reads EAGVAQSPRYKIIEKRQSVAFWCNPISGHATLYWYQQILGQGPKLLIQFQNNGVVDDSQLPKDRFSAERLKGVDSTLKIQPAKLEDSAVYLCASNYPGGLGGYNEQFFGPGTRLTVL.

For the CDR3, the DNA is TGTGCCAGCAGATCGGAAGGGCTAGTCGGGGGCGAGCAGTACTTC. Translating it yields CASRSEGLVGGEQYF. J is TRBJ2-7 and V is TRBV5-6, with a possible D match to TRBD2 (6 bases). Deletions cut 5 bases from V and 6 bases from J, with 21 bases between. This CDR3 has 15 amino acids. Germline V gene data show CDR1 as SGHDT and CDR2 as YYEEEE.

The chain carries TRBV4-1 and TRBJ2-7; 8 nucleotides line up with TRBD2. The V segment lost 3 bases and the J segment 0 bases; nucleotides outside the gene matches: 1. The CDR3 consists of 14 residues. Germline CDR1 MGHRA, CDR2 YSYEKL. The CDR3 protein is CASSQGTSSYEQYF. CDR3 DNA sequence: TGCGCCAGCAGCCAGGGGACTAGCTCCTACGAGCAGTACTTC.

This chain's CDR3 is CASSLPISNTGELFF. The DNA for the CDR3 is TGTGCCAGCAGCTTGCCAATTTCGAACACCGGGGAGCTGTTTTTT. The chain uses TRBV5-4 and TRBJ2-2; D remains unclear. This CDR3 is 15 amino acids long. V was shortened by 1 base and J by 0 bases, with 7 bases between the two germline ends. Germline V CDR1 and CDR2: SGHNT, YYREEE (reference sequence).

This chain joins TRBV12-5 and TRBJ2-2, with 7 bases that match TRBD1. The CDR3 contains 15 residues. The V gene end was trimmed by 7 bases and the J gene end by 0 bases; junction bases not matched to a gene: 5. Germline values: CDR1 LGHNT, CDR2 FRNRAP. CDR3 DNA sequence: TGTGCTAGTGCCCCTGGACAGGCGAACACCGGGGAGCTGTTTTTT. Amino acid sequence: CASAPGQANTGELFF.

The chain uses TRBV14 and TRBJ1-3; D is perhaps TRBD1 (5 bases). V lost 1 base and J 3 bases, leaving 7 bases between the germline ends. From germline, CDR1 is SGHDN and CDR2 FVKESK. There are 14 residues in the CDR3. CDR3 DNA sequence: TGTGCCAGCAGCCAAGTTCAGGGTGGAAACACCATATATTTT. Encoded protein: CASSQVQGGNTIYF.

The V call is TRBV5-1, the J call TRBJ2-1; 8 nucleotides line up with TRBD2. Germline V gene data show CDR1 as SGHRS and CDR2 as YFSETQ. The CDR3 is 16 residues long. Germline trimming cut 2 bases from V and 0 bases from J; bases unmatched to any gene: 4. CDR3 protein: CASSFTGGDSYNEQFF. CDR3 in DNA: TGCGCCAGCAGCTTTACGGGAGGGGACTCCTACAATGAGCAGTTCTTC.

The V gene is TRBV10-3, the J gene TRBJ2-3; perhaps TRBD1 as D (6 bases). The V gene's germline CDR1 is ENHRY and CDR2 SYGVKD. This CDR3 comprises 12 residues. Trimming removed 6 bases at V and 9 bases at J, with 13 bases between. This chain's CDR3 is CAISTGQQTQYF. DNA for the CDR3: TGTGCCATCAGCACCGGACAGCAAACGCAGTATTTT.

The V call is TRBV9, the J call TRBJ2-7; TRBD2 agrees at 12 bases. The V gene's germline CDR1 is SGDLS and CDR2 YYNGEE. This CDR3 spans 14 amino acids. Trimming removed 3 bases from V and 4 bases from J; junction bases left unmatched: 2. The CDR3, as DNA: TGTGCCAGCAGCGGGACTAGCGGGACATACGAGCAGTACTTC. Translating gives CASSGTSGTYEQYF.

The chain combines TRBV7-3 with TRBJ2-7; the match to TRBD1 covers 7 bases. The V segment lost 2 bases and the J segment 4 bases; nucleotides outside the gene matches: 8. Germline V gene lookup returns CDR1 SGHTA and CDR2 FQGTGA. The CDR3 sequence is 15 residues long. Here the CDR3 reads CASSLAPGGGYEQYF. CDR3 coding DNA: TGTGCCAGCAGCTTAGCTCCAGGGGGTGGGTACGAGCAGTACTTC.

Concerning this clone itself: In the same sample, other DNA sequences code for this CDR3. The chain uses TRBV5-4 and TRBJ2-7; 7 bases line up with TRBD1. The germline V gene encodes CDR1 SGHNT and CDR2 YYREEE (reference sequence). Trimming cost V 0 bases and J 3 bases; bases outside gene matches: 3. The CDR3 covers 14 residues. The CDR3 coding sequence is TGTGCCAGCAGCTTGGGACAGGGTCGCTACGAGCAGTACTTC. Encoded protein: CASSLGQGRYEQYF. Based on the CDR3 plus reference TRBV5-4 and TRBJ2-7, the full variable domain is ETGVTQSPTHLIKTRGQQVTLRCSSQSGHNTVSWYQQALGQGPQFIFQYYREEENGRGNFPPRFSGLQFPNYSSELNVNALELDDSALYLCASSLGQGRYEQYFGPGTRLTVT.

The chain employs TRBV7-2 and TRBJ2-5; D is possibly TRBD2 (6 bases). The germline V gene encodes CDR1 SGHTA and CDR2 FQGNSA. This CDR3 is 14 amino acids long. The ends were cut back, 0 bases at V and 1 base at J, with 6 bases in the middle. DNA of the CDR3: TGTGCCAGCAGCTTAGCGGGGGGCCAAGAGACCCAGTACTTC. It translates to CASSLAGGQETQYF.